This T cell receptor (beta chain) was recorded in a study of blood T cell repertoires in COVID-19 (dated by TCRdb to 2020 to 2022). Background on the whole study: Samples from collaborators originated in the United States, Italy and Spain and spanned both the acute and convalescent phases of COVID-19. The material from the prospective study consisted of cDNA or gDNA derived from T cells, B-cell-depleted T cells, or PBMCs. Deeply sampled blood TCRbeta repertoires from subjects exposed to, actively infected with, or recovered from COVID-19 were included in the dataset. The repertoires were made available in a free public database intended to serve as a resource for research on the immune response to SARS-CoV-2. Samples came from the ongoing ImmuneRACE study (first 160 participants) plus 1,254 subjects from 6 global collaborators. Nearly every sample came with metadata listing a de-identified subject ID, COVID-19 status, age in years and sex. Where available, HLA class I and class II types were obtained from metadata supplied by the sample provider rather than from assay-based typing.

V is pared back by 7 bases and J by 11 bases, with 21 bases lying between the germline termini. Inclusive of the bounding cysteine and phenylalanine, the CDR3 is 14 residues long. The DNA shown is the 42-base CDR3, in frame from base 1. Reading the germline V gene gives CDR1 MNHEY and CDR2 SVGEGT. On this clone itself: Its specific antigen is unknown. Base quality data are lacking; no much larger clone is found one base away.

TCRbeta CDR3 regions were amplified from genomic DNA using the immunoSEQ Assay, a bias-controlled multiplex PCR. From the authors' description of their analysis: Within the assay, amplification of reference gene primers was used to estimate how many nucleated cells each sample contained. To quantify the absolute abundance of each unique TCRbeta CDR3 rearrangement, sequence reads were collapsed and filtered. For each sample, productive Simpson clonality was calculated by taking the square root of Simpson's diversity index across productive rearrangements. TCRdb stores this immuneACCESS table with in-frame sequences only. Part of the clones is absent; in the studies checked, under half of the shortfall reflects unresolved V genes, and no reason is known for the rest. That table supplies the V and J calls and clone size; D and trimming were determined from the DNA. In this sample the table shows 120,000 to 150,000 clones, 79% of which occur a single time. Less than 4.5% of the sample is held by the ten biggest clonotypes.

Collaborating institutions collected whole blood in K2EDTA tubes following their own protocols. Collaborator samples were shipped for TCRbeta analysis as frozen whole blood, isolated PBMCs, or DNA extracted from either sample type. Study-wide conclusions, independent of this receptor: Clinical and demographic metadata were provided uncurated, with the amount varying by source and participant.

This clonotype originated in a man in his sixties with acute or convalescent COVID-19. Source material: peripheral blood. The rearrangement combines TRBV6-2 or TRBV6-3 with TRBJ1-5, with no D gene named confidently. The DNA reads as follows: TGTGCCAGCACCCCCGACGGACTGTACGTGGCCCAGCATTTT. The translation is CASTPDGLYVAQHF.